This TCR beta chain was recovered during a study of blood T cell repertoires in COVID-19. Study in general: The United States, Italy and Spain were the sources of the acute and convalescent COVID-19 samples. PBMCs, B-cell-depleted T cells, or T cells were the source of the cDNA or gDNA that made up the material.

The table lists this clone with a count of one. V shed 6 bases and J 0 bases; nucleotides not matched to a gene: 11. Germline CDR1 SQVTM, CDR2 ANQGSEA. The CDR3 totals 17 residues. Original data processing: Researchers report that nucleated cell counts were estimated from reference gene primer amplification. TCRdb's copy holds only in-frame clones and misses some; the assay was immunoSEQ multiplex PCR. For V, J and clone size, that table is used; D and trimming come from the DNA. Among 140,000 to 150,000 clones listed, 88% were seen once. This clonotype was obtained from a man aged 70-80 years with acute or convalescent COVID-19. J is TRBJ2-2 and V is TRBV29-1, with 9 bases aligning to TRBD1. Sequenced input: peripheral blood. This CDR3 is CSVGGTGTNSNTGELFF. Written as DNA, the CDR3 is TGCAGCGTGGGAGGGACAGGGACTAATTCGAACACCGGGGAGCTGTTTTTT.